What follows describes a single T cell receptor (beta chain). In the study's own analysis: Amplification of reference gene primers provided the estimated nucleated cell counts. Using immunoSEQ multiplex PCR, the repertoire was profiled, and TCRdb retains in-frame clones only, with some absent. V and J calls and clone size come straight from that table; D and trimming were deduced from the DNA. In the table there are about 190,000 clones, roughly 84% of which are singletons. These data originate in a study of blood T cell repertoires in COVID-19. Study in general: The United States, Italy and Spain were the sources of the acute and convalescent COVID-19 samples. T cells, B-cell-depleted T cells, or PBMCs supplied cDNA or gDNA.

This sequence was found in a middle-aged woman who had recovered from COVID-19. Sequences were obtained from peripheral blood.

CDR3 sequence (DNA): TGTGCCAGCAGCTTAAGTGCGGGGAGCTCCTACAATGAGCAGTTCTTC. This translates into CASSLSAGSSYNEQFF. The gene calls are TRBV7-3 and TRBJ2-1, with D possibly matching TRBD2 (6 bases). The CDR3 is 16 amino acids. With 1 base removed from V and 0 bases from J, the gap between germline ends came to 10 bases. Per the germline V gene, CDR1 is SGHTA and CDR2 is FQGTGA.